One sample yielded the 14 T cell receptor beta chains listed below, sequenced in a study of T cells in Graves' hyperthyroidism and ophthalmopathy. Template material for amplifying TCR beta CDR3 regions consisted of RNA transcripts. The primer set for the first-round RT-PCR of the TCR CDR3 was HTBI. MiXCR was run by TCRdb on the multiplex PCR reads, yielding one entry per CDR3 protein. The sample has approximately 510,000 distinct CDR3 sequences; 40% to 50% are singletons. Specimen: peripheral blood or thyroid tissue (not recorded which). These receptors were collected from an adult woman with Graves' disease, either hyperthyroidism or ophthalmopathy (not recorded which).

The V call is TRBV28, the J call TRBJ1-5, with TRBD1 matching 9 bases. This CDR3 contains 17 residues. Germline V gene lookup returns CDR1 MDHEN and CDR2 SYDVKM. V trimming: 1 base; J trimming: 4 bases; junction bases outside the gene matches: 8. CDR3 residues: CASSLLTGTGLNQPQHF. In DNA, the CDR3 is TGTGCCAGCAGTTTATTAACCGGGACAGGGCTAAATCAGCCCCAGCATTTT.

This clonotype appeared many times. V is TRBV12-3 or TRBV12-4 and J is TRBJ1-1, with D uncertain. The V end lost 1 base, the J end lost 3 bases, and 9 bases lay between the germline ends. CDR3 length: 14 amino acids. The CDR3 here is CASSLGGPDTEAFF. Here the CDR3 DNA reads TGTGCCAGCAGTTTAGGAGGGCCCGACACTGAAGCTTTCTTT.

The count of this clonotype is one. V gene TRBV7-9 combines with J gene TRBJ2-7; weak D call: TRBD1 (5 bases). The CDR3 totals 14 residues. Trimming took 4 bases from V and 0 from J, leaving 10 bases between them. CDR1 is SEHNR, CDR2 FQNEAQ, per germline (reference sequence). CDR3 protein: CASSSTETSYEQYF. The CDR3, as DNA: TGTGCCAGCAGCTCGACAGAAACCTCCTACGAGCAGTACTTC. Combining the CDR3 with reference TRBV7-9 and TRBJ2-7 gives the whole variable domain DTGVSQNPRHKITKRGQNVTFRCDPISEHNRLYWYRQTLGQGPEFLTYFQNEAQLEKSRLLSDRFSAERPKGSFSTLEIQRTEQGDSAMYLCASSSTETSYEQYFGPGTRLTVT.

This clonotype is a singleton in its sample. The chain links TRBV12-3 or TRBV12-4 to TRBJ2-5, with 8 bases identical to TRBD2. The CDR3 totals 14 residues. V lost 5 bases to trimming and J lost 7 bases; unmatched junction nucleotides: 9. CDR3 DNA sequence: TGTGCCAGCAGTCCGGGGGGGCCAGTCGGGACCCAGTACTTC. This sequence encodes CASSPGGPVGTQYF.

The V gene is TRBV15, the J gene TRBJ1-6, with D possibly matching TRBD1 (5 bases). The CDR3 runs 14 residues. Germline V gives CDR1 LNHNV, CDR2 YYDKDF (reference sequence). Trimming left V 3 bases short and J 7 bases short, with 10 bases between. The chain's CDR3 is CATSRNRQNSPLHF. The CDR3 DNA sequence: TGTGCCACCAGCAGGAACAGGCAGAATTCACCCCTCCACTTT.

This clonotype has ten or more counts. This rearrangement joins TRBV2 to TRBJ2-7; 7 bases align to TRBD1. Germline CDR1 and CDR2: SNHLY and FYNNEI. V shed 9 bases, J shed 3 bases, and the junction held 8 bases outside the gene matches. The CDR3 sequence is 13 residues long. CDR3 loop: CASKPGQSYEQYF. The CDR3 bases are TGTGCCAGTAAACCGGGACAGAGCTACGAGCAGTACTTC. Together with reference TRBV2 and TRBJ2-7, the CDR3 gives the full variable domain: EPEVTQTPSHQVTQMGQEVILRCVPISNHLYFYWYRQILGQKVEFLVSFYNNEISEKSEIFDDQFSVERPDGSNFTLKIRSTKLEDSAMYFCASKPGQSYEQYFGPGTRLTVT.

This clonotype has ten or more counts. This rearrangement joins TRBV29-1 to TRBJ2-2; maybe TRBD2 (7 bases). CDR3 length equals 14 residues. Germline lookup yields CDR1 SQVTM and CDR2 ANQGSEA. Trimming pared 7 bases from V and 2 bases from J, leaving 14 bases between. Written as DNA, the CDR3 is TGCAGCGCACTGCGGGGGCCCAACACCGGGGAGCTGTTTTTT. Protein sequence: CSALRGPNTGELFF.

In the case of this clonotype: At one boundary the junction diverges from the germline segment, which might be a read error. The J gene is TRBJ2-7, the V gene TRBV20-1, with 9 bases fitting TRBD1. CDR1 is DFQATT, CDR2 SNEGSKA, per germline (reference sequence). The CDR3 runs to 15 residues. CDR3 DNA: TGCAGTGCTACAAGCCGGGACAGGGACCTAGATCAGACAAAATTC. Its protein is CSATSRDRDLDQTKF.

This clonotype was observed many times. The CDR3 sequence is CASSLDVSNQPQHF. The CDR3 bases are TGCGCCAGCAGCTTGGATGTGAGCAATCAGCCCCAGCATTTT. The V and J genes are TRBV5-1 and TRBJ1-5; D remains unclear. Germline CDR1 reads SGHRS; CDR2 reads YFSETQ. CDR3 length: 14 amino acids. Trimming took off 0 bases at V and 1 base at J, with 5 bases between the two ends.

The V call is TRBV2, the J call TRBJ2-7, with a tentative D call TRBD1 (6 bases). This CDR3 has 12 amino acids. V lost 7 bases to trimming and J lost 7 bases, with 14 bases between them. Germline loops: CDR1 SNHLY, CDR2 FYNNEI. The CDR3 reads CASKRDTLEQYF. The CDR3 nucleotides read TGTGCCAGCAAACGGGACACCTTGGAGCAGTACTTC. Complete variable domain (other parts from reference TRBV2 and TRBJ2-7): EPEVTQTPSHQVTQMGQEVILRCVPISNHLYFYWYRQILGQKVEFLVSFYNNEISEKSEIFDDQFSVERPDGSNFTLKIRSTKLEDSAMYFCASKRDTLEQYFGPGTRLTVT.

J is TRBJ2-6 and V is TRBV2, with 12 bases aligning to TRBD2. CDR1 is SNHLY, CDR2 FYNNEI, per germline. The V and J ends lost 8 bases and 0 bases, in that order; junction bases with no gene match: 11. The length of the CDR3 is 19 residues. In nucleotides, the CDR3 is TGTGCCAGCCTCCTCCGGGGACTAGCGGGCCACTCTGGGGCCAACGTCCTGACTTTC. It translates to CASLLRGLAGHSGANVLTF.

The table lists this clonotype with a count of one. V and J are TRBV7-9 and TRBJ2-7; 9 nucleotides align to TRBD1. The CDR3 sequence is 15 residues long. Per the germline V gene, CDR1 is SEHNR and CDR2 is FQNEAQ (reference sequence). The V gene end was trimmed by 5 bases and the J gene end by 5 bases; junction bases not matched to a gene: 10. In DNA form, the CDR3 reads TGTGCCAGCAGCGAAGGGGACAGGGCGGGTCACGAGCAGTACTTC. Encoded protein: CASSEGDRAGHEQYF.

Ten or more counts support this clonotype. V and J are TRBV6-5 and TRBJ1-6; weak D call: TRBD1 (5 bases). Germline V gene lookup returns CDR1 MNHEY and CDR2 SVGAGI. The CDR3 length is 15 residues. V lost 5 bases and J lost 5, with 13 bases in between. Here the CDR3 reads CASSRTIWDNSPLHF. The DNA of the CDR3 is TGTGCCAGCAGTAGGACAATATGGGATAATTCACCCCTCCACTTT.

This clonotype occurred many times. CDR3 coding DNA: TGCAGTGCCCCCCGACAGGGATTCTACGAGCAGTACTTC. This encodes CSAPRQGFYEQYF. The rearrangement links TRBV20-1 to TRBJ2-7, with 7 bases matching TRBD1. V lost 6 bases to trimming and J lost 3 bases; unmatched junction nucleotides: 8. This CDR3 comprises 13 residues. Germline V gene lookup returns CDR1 DFQATT and CDR2 SNEGSKA (reference sequence).